The 21 T cell receptor beta chains listed next were all sequenced from one sample in a study of shared clonotypes between healthy human individuals. Profiled with immunoSEQ multiplex PCR; TCRdb holds only in-frame clones, not every one. The sample carries about half a million clones, around 79% recorded once. The sample consisted of PBMCs. Receptor source: a woman aged 40 to 50 in good health. Some clones in this sample may be carry-over from other donors' samples.

The CDR3 nucleotides read TGTGCCAGCAGTTCACGTCCCCTAGGTACTGGAAACACCATATATTTT. Protein product: CASSSRPLGTGNTIYF. This chain connects TRBV6-5 to TRBJ1-3; D is unresolved. V shed 4 bases and J shed 2 bases, with 15 bases lying between them. CDR3 length: 16 residues. The germline gives CDR1 MNHEY, CDR2 SVGAGI.

This rearrangement joins TRBV29-1 to TRBJ2-3, with D uncertain. Germline V gene lookup returns CDR1 SQVTM and CDR2 ANQGSEA. The CDR3 runs to 14 residues. The ends were cut back, 4 bases at V and 4 bases at J, with 15 bases in the middle. The CDR3 is CSVGGPPEADTQYF. In nucleotides, the CDR3 is TGCAGCGTTGGTGGGCCCCCAGAGGCAGATACGCAGTATTTT.

The J gene is TRBJ2-3, the V gene TRBV7-9; D is ambiguous. The CDR3 consists of 12 residues. V was shortened by 4 bases and J by 2 bases, with 4 bases between the two germline ends. Per the germline V gene, CDR1 is SEHNR and CDR2 is FQNEAQ (reference sequence). The CDR3 reads CASSWPTDTQYF. CDR3 in DNA: TGTGCCAGCAGCTGGCCCACAGATACGCAGTATTTT.

The CDR3 loop is CASSLDRREGLNEQFF. In DNA, the CDR3 is TGTGCCAGCAGCTTAGATCGGCGGGAGGGTCTCAATGAGCAGTTCTTC. The rearrangement joins TRBV11-3 to TRBJ2-1; 9 nucleotides align to TRBD2. From germline, CDR1 is SGHNT and CDR2 YENEEA. V trimming: 0 bases; J trimming: 6 bases; junction bases outside the gene matches: 6. The CDR3 is made up of 16 amino acids.

DNA of the CDR3: TGTGCCAGCAGTTACTCCGGCCCCCTCGAGACCCAGTACTTC. Its protein is CASSYSGPLETQYF. The chain couples TRBV6-6 to TRBJ2-5; D unresolved. The ends were cut back, 0 bases at V and 5 bases at J, with 10 bases in the middle. The length of the CDR3 is 14 residues. Germline CDR1 MNHNY, CDR2 SVGAGI (reference sequence).

This chain links TRBV13 with TRBJ2-5; D call uncertain. Germline loops: CDR1 PRHDT, CDR2 FYEKMQ (reference sequence). The CDR3 has 14 residues. The V end was cut by 5 bases, the J end by 5 bases, with 15 bases between. The CDR3 spells CASSLTPPGETQYF. Here the CDR3 DNA reads TGTGCCAGCAGCCTAACACCACCTGGGGAGACCCAGTACTTC.

The chain links TRBV6-6 to TRBJ2-7, with a tentative D call TRBD1 (6 bases). Germline CDR1 MNHNY, CDR2 SVGAGI (reference sequence). The CDR3 consists of 15 residues. The V gene lost 7 bases and the J gene lost 5 bases, with 21 bases spanning the gap. The CDR3 nucleotides are TGTGCCAGCACCCCTAGTGGGGGCCGCAGGAACGAGCAGTACTTC. Translating it yields CASTPSGGRRNEQYF.

The chain has TRBV5-1 and TRBJ2-1; D is unresolved. The CDR3 totals 13 residues. V shed 0 bases and J shed 6 bases, with 7 bases lying between them. The germline CDR1 and CDR2 sequences are SGHRS and YFSETQ. The chain's CDR3 is CASSLVAFNEQFF. CDR3 DNA: TGCGCCAGCAGCTTGGTGGCCTTCAATGAGCAGTTCTTC.

This sequence joins TRBV18 and TRBJ2-5; 9 nucleotides agree with TRBD1. The CDR3 sequence is 14 residues long. Germline trimming cut 5 bases from V and 5 bases from J; bases unmatched to any gene: 6. Germline lookup yields CDR1 KGHSH and CDR2 LQKENI. As DNA, the CDR3 is TGTGCCAGCTCAGTAACAGGGGGCAAGGAGACCCAGTACTTC. Amino acids: CASSVTGGKETQYF.

The rearrangement uses TRBV11-2 and TRBJ2-7; D call uncertain. Per the germline V gene, CDR1 is SGHAT and CDR2 is FQNNGV. CDR3 length equals 16 residues. The ends were cut back, 5 bases at V and 3 bases at J, with 20 bases in the middle. CDR3 sequence: CASSAMINGPIYEQYF. The CDR3 DNA sequence: TGTGCCAGCAGCGCGATGATTAACGGGCCCATCTACGAGCAGTACTTC.

V usage is TRBV30 and J usage is TRBJ1-3, with 7 bases identical to TRBD1. After removal of 7 bases from V and 0 bases from J, the junction contained 9 bases not matched to a gene. The CDR3 sequence is 15 residues long. The germline CDR1 and CDR2 sequences are GTSNPN and SVGIG (reference sequence). The chain's CDR3 is CAFLKGQFSGNTIYF. CDR3 coding DNA: TGTGCCTTCCTCAAGGGACAGTTCTCTGGAAACACCATATATTTT.

CDR3 sequence (DNA): TGCAGCGTTGAAGGGACAGGGGGCGCAGATACGCAGTATTTT. Residues: CSVEGTGGADTQYF. V usage is TRBV29-1 and J usage is TRBJ2-3; TRBD1 agrees at 11 bases. This CDR3 is built from 14 residues. CDR1 is SQVTM, CDR2 ANQGSEA, per germline. J was trimmed by 4 bases and V by 1 base; bases with no gene match: 1.

This chain uses TRBV7-9 with TRBJ2-5; D might be TRBD2 (5 bases). Trimming cost V 0 bases and J 4 bases, with 9 bases left between them. The CDR3 is made up of 14 amino acids. Germline CDR1 is SEHNR and CDR2 is FQNEAQ (reference sequence). DNA for the CDR3: TGTGCCAGCAGCTTAGCGGGAGTTCCAGAGACCCAGTACTTC. It yields the protein CASSLAGVPETQYF.

This clone was observed a handful of times. V gene TRBV4-1 combines with J gene TRBJ1-2; D not certain. The germline V and J ends were trimmed by 0 bases and 7 bases, with 9 bases remaining between them. The V gene's germline CDR1 is MGHRA and CDR2 YSYEKL. This CDR3 contains 13 residues. This CDR3 is CASSQDSPTGYTF. CDR3 DNA sequence: TGCGCCAGCAGCCAAGATTCCCCGACTGGCTACACCTTC.

This clone has only a few counts. Other DNA sequences in the sample encode the same CDR3. This sequence joins TRBV27 and TRBJ2-7; no reliable D call. This CDR3 spans 13 amino acids. Germline V lookup: CDR1 MNHEY, CDR2 SMNVEV (reference sequence). V lost 3 bases and J 2 bases, leaving 8 bases between the germline ends. The CDR3 DNA reads TGTGCCAGCAGTTTCCGGACGCCCTACGAGCAGTACTTC. It yields the protein CASSFRTPYEQYF.

In regard to this clone: One base away lies a much larger clone, so this may be a sequencing read error. The chain is built from TRBV2 and TRBJ2-2; no clear D gene. The CDR3 is made up of 12 amino acids. Germline loops: CDR1 SNHLY, CDR2 FYNNEI. Trimming took 7 bases from V and 0 from J, leaving 3 bases between them. The CDR3 reads CASTANTGELFF. The CDR3 nucleotides are TGTGCCAGCACAGCGAACACCGGGGAGCTGTTTTTT.

The gene calls are TRBV27 and TRBJ2-6; TRBD1 matches at 8 bases. This CDR3 comprises 19 residues. Germline CDR1 and CDR2: MNHEY and SMNVEV (reference sequence). Trimming took 4 bases from V and 1 from J; bases not matched to a gene: 12. CDR3 coding DNA: TGTGCCAGCAGTTCCCAGACAGGGGACTTCTATTCTGGGGCCAACGTCCTGACTTTC. This codes for CASSSQTGDFYSGANVLTF.

As concerns this clone: This may arise from a read error, as a much more abundant clone is one base away. Additional DNA sequences in this sample encode the identical CDR3. The chain uses TRBV19 and TRBJ2-7, with TRBD1 as a possible D gene (6 bases). Germline CDR1 is LNHDA and CDR2 is SQIVND (reference sequence). The CDR3 is made up of 15 amino acids. Trimming removed 1 base at V and 1 base at J, with 11 bases between. CDR3 region: CASSIGGDTSYEQYF. CDR3 coding DNA: TGTGCCAGTAGTATAGGAGGGGACACATCCTACGAGCAGTACTTC.

The V gene is TRBV6-1, the J gene TRBJ1-1; 12 positions agree with TRBD1. The germline CDR1 and CDR2 sequences are MNHNS and SASEGT. V shed 2 bases, J shed 5 bases, and the junction held 9 bases outside the gene matches. The CDR3 covers 17 residues. The CDR3 DNA reads TGTGCCAGCAGTGAACCCGGGACAGGGGGCTTCGGGACTGAAGCTTTCTTT. It is translated as CASSEPGTGGFGTEAFF.

As concerns this clone: This may arise from a read error, as a much more abundant clone is one base away. The genes are TRBV28 and TRBJ2-1; D is uncertain. The CDR3 length is 11 residues. Germline CDR1 is MDHEN and CDR2 is SYDVKM. Trimming stripped 7 bases from V and 5 bases from J, with 6 bases between. CDR3 in DNA: TGTGCCAGCACACAGAACAATGAGCAGTTCTTC. It translates to CASTQNNEQFF.

This sequence joins TRBV9 and TRBJ1-1; the match to TRBD1 covers 7 bases. Unmatched junction bases numbered 6, after V lost 4 bases and J lost 0 bases. The CDR3 covers 15 residues. Per germline, CDR1 SGDLS and CDR2 YYNGEE. The CDR3 sequence is CASSLRDSVNTEAFF. The CDR3 coding sequence is TGTGCCAGCAGCCTCCGGGACAGCGTGAACACTGAAGCTTTCTTT.